This T cell receptor (beta chain) was captured in a study of T cell repertoires in cytomegalovirus infection. In the study overall: Signatures in public TCR beta sequences pointed to both CMV infection and matching HLA type.

In the case of this clonotype: The antigen remains undetermined. Possible read error: a much larger clone is one base away.

TCRdb analysed the reads with MiXCR anew, one entry per CDR3 protein. The sample consists of approximately 910,000 distinct CDR3 sequences, around 30% of them appearing once. Study findings and constraints: Individuals carrying CMV plus the relevant HLA were identified by cumulative frequency of public TCR beta families.

V was shortened by 5 bases and J by 2 bases, with 14 bases between the two germline ends. The CDR3 is 15 amino acids. Per germline, CDR1 SGHVS and CDR2 FQNEAQ. This chain joins TRBV7-8 and TRBJ2-3; D is possibly TRBD1 or TRBD2 (5 bases each). The clonotype comes from a human donor in good health (CMV status not recorded). Some clones in this sample may be carry-over from other donors' samples. This sample comprised cultured CD8+ T cells from PBMCs, obtained from culture after CMV antigen stimulation. The CDR3 nucleotides are TGTGCCAGCAGCCGACAGAGGGTCAACACAGATACGCAGTATTTT. Its protein product is CASSRQRVNTDTQYF. Full variable domain (missing parts from reference TRBV7-8 and TRBJ2-3): GAGVSQSPRYKVAKRGQDVALRCDPISGHVSLFWYQQALGQGPEFLTYFQNEAQLDKSGLPSDRFFAERPEGSVSTLKIQRTQQEDSAVYLCASSRQRVNTDTQYFGPGTRLTVL.